Below are 5 T cell receptor beta chains sequenced from a single sample in a study of shared clonotypes between healthy human individuals (dated by TCRdb to the early 2020s). CD8 naive samples were CD45RO-negative cells positively selected for CCR7, giving a CD45RA+CCR7+ population that excluded TemRA cells. Library preparation used the immunoSEQ multiplex PCR assay. In its TCRdb copy, this immuneACCESS table keeps in-frame sequences only and misses some clones. Where compared with another copy, unresolved V genes explain less than half of these, and the others have no known cause. Recorded for this sample are fewer than 700,000 clones; 85% to 95% of them occurred a single time. The ten top clones hold around 0.12% of the sample. Sequenced: naive CD8+ T cells sorted from blood. Explained via the paper, the cell subset or site label denotes: CD45RA+CCR7+. The receptors shown here come from a woman in her thirties in good health.

The rearrangement joins TRBV11-1 to TRBJ2-7, with D perhaps TRBD2 (6 bases). The length of the CDR3 is 12 residues. Germline V gene data show CDR1 as SGHAT and CDR2 as FQDESV (reference sequence). V was pared by 5 bases and J by 3 bases, with 8 bases between. DNA for the CDR3: TGTGCCAGCAGCCCGGGACTCTACGAGCAGTACTTC. It translates to CASSPGLYEQYF. The complete variable domain, with remaining parts taken from reference TRBV11-1 and TRBJ2-7, reads EAEVAQSPRYKITEKSQAVAFWCDPISGHATLYWYRQILGQGPELLVQFQDESVVDDSQLPKDRFSAERLKGVDSTLKIQPAELGDSAMYLCASSPGLYEQYFGPGTRLTVT.

This clone was seen just once. Other DNA sequences in the same sample also yield this CDR3. The chain carries TRBV19 and TRBJ1-5; no definite D call. CDR1 LNHDA and CDR2 SQIVND come from the germline V gene (reference sequence). Trimming cost V 3 bases and J 0 bases, with 6 bases left between them. The CDR3 runs 14 residues. CDR3 amino acids: CASSIGISNQPQHF. CDR3 sequence (DNA): TGTGCCAGTAGTATCGGAATTAGCAATCAGCCCCAGCATTTT. The full variable domain, completed using reference TRBV19 and TRBJ1-5, is DGGITQSPKYLFRKEGQNVTLSCEQNLNHDAMYWYRQDPGQGLRLIYYSQIVNDFQKGDIAEGYSVSREKKESFPLTVTSAQKNPTAFYLCASSIGISNQPQHFGDGTRLSIL.

V is TRBV27 and J is TRBJ2-7; no firm D call. Germline loops: CDR1 MNHEY, CDR2 SMNVEV (reference sequence). Trimming took off 3 bases at V and 4 bases at J, with 13 bases between the two ends. The CDR3 extends over 14 amino acids. CDR3 sequence reads: CASSFGRPGYEQYF. In DNA form, the CDR3 reads TGTGCCAGCAGTTTTGGCAGGCCAGGATACGAGCAGTACTTC.

V and J are TRBV28 and TRBJ2-2; 8 bases line up with TRBD2. V gave up 2 bases and J gave up 3 bases; unmatched junction bases: 8. Germline V CDR1 and CDR2: MDHEN, SYDVKM. This CDR3 comprises 17 residues. The DNA for the CDR3 is TGTGCCAGCAGTTTAAATCCTTGGCGGGAGGACACCGGGGAGCTGTTTTTT. The encoded protein is CASSLNPWREDTGELFF.

The V call is TRBV29-1, the J call TRBJ2-7, with no clear D. Germline CDR1 is SQVTM and CDR2 is ANQGSEA. V was trimmed by 4 bases and J by 3 bases, leaving 16 bases between them. The CDR3 is made up of 14 amino acids. The DNA for the CDR3 is TGCAGCGTTGGGGCTATGGCAGCCGACTACGAGCAGTACTTC. It translates to CSVGAMAADYEQYF.